Below, 29 T cell receptor beta chains from the same sample are listed, as sequenced in a study of PD-1 blockade in classical Hodgkin lymphoma (dated by TCRdb to 2019 to 2021). The sample's time point label is to be understood as: cycle 2 day 1 (C2D1) of nivolumab. Every trial patient had relapsed following autologous stem cell transplantation, and prior brentuximab vedotin exposure was what differed among cohorts A, B and C. Library preparation employed the immunoSEQ multiplex PCR assay. Held by TCRdb, this immuneACCESS table contains in-frame sequences only and omits some clones. Under half of the omission traces to an unresolved V gene where checked; the cause of the rest is unknown. This sample has 26,000 or so clones in its table, and around 64% of those were observed once. The ten largest clonotypes hold 12% of the sample. The source was peripheral blood mononuclear cells (PBMCs), collected before the second cycle of nivolumab. Every receptor here comes from a human donor with classical Hodgkin lymphoma.

Within the sample, this clone is large (0.1 to 1%). The CDR3 DNA reads as TGCAGTGCTAGAATTGGCGGGAGGCGGTACTTC. Residues: CSARIGGRRYF. The chain uses TRBV20-1 and TRBJ2-7; TRBD2 agrees at 8 bases. V shed 2 bases, J shed 12 bases, and the junction held 6 bases outside the gene matches. Per the germline V gene, CDR1 is DFQATT and CDR2 is SNEGSKA (reference sequence). The CDR3 is made up of 11 amino acids.

This sequence joins TRBV5-5 and TRBJ2-3; 7 positions agree with TRBD2. CDR3 size: 15 residues. Germline-derived CDR1 and CDR2 are SGHKS and YYEKEE (reference sequence). With V trimmed by 4 bases and J by 1 base, 6 bases remained unmatched. CDR3 in DNA: TGTGCCAGCAGCCCCGGCGGGGGAGGCACAGATACGCAGTATTTT. It specifies CASSPGGGGTDTQYF. Based on the CDR3 plus reference TRBV5-5 and TRBJ2-3, the full variable domain is DAGVTQSPTHLIKTRGQQVTLRCSPISGHKSVSWYQQVLGQGPQFIFQYYEKEERGRGNFPDRFSARQFPNYSSELNVNALLLGDSALYLCASSPGGGGTDTQYFGPGTRLTVL.

CDR3 nucleotides: TGTGCCAGCAGAACCTATAGTGGGGGGTCCGGGGAGCTGTTTTTT. This sequence encodes CASRTYSGGSGELFF. The chain joins TRBV5-6 to TRBJ2-2; maybe TRBD2 (6 bases). V was trimmed by 5 bases and J by 6 bases, leaving 17 bases between them. Germline CDR1 SGHDT, CDR2 YYEEEE. This CDR3 is built from 15 residues.

This sequence joins TRBV7-2 and TRBJ1-2; D uncertain. The germline gives CDR1 SGHTA, CDR2 FQGNSA. This CDR3 contains 13 residues. V lost 5 bases to trimming and J lost 6 bases, with 13 bases between them. In nucleotides, the CDR3 is TGTGCCAGCAGCCCCCCACTAGCCCATGGCTACACCTTC. It specifies CASSPPLAHGYTF.

This clone was recorded only once. CDR3 protein: CASSLYWGATHFDQPQHF. The CDR3 nucleotides are TGTGCCAGCAGTTTATATTGGGGGGCGACTCACTTTGATCAGCCCCAGCATTTT. The chain is built from TRBV28 and TRBJ1-5; TRBD1 might be the D (6 bases). CDR3 size: 18 residues. Trimming removed 1 base from V and 5 bases from J, with 21 bases in between. Germline-derived CDR1 and CDR2 are MDHEN and SYDVKM. Filled out from reference TRBV28 and TRBJ1-5, the complete variable domain reads DVKVTQSSRYLVKRTGEKVFLECVQDMDHENMFWYRQDPGLGLRLIYFSYDVKMKEKGDIPEGYSVSREKKERFSLILESASTNQTSMYLCASSLYWGATHFDQPQHFGDGTRLSIL.

The chain recombines TRBV7-2 with TRBJ2-7; tentatively, D is TRBD1 (5 bases). This CDR3 region has 13 residues. Germline V CDR1 and CDR2: SGHTA, FQGNSA. Trimming pared 3 bases from V and 0 bases from J, leaving 6 bases between. The CDR3 sequence: CASSFDSSYEQYF. The CDR3 coding sequence is TGTGCCAGCAGCTTTGACAGCTCCTACGAGCAGTACTTC.

This clone was detected only once. The chain employs TRBV7-2 and TRBJ2-1; tentatively, D is TRBD1 (6 bases). CDR3 size: 16 residues. The V gene's germline CDR1 is SGHTA and CDR2 FQGNSA. V gave up 5 bases and J gave up 5 bases, with 19 bases separating them. The CDR3 nucleotides are TGTGCCAGCAGCCCAAGAACCGGGACAACCAACAATGAGCAGTTCTTC. Residues: CASSPRTGTTNNEQFF.

The chain recombines TRBV6-5 with TRBJ2-7; D is ambiguous. CDR1 is MNHEY and CDR2 is SVGAGI in the germline V gene. V lost 2 bases and J 3 bases, leaving 14 bases between the germline ends. The CDR3 length is 15 residues. The CDR3 is CASSYASSRSYEQYF. The CDR3 nucleotides are TGTGCCAGCAGTTACGCCTCAAGTCGGAGCTACGAGCAGTACTTC.

The chain employs TRBV7-9 and TRBJ2-7, with 10 bases aligning to TRBD1. Trimming at V came to 0 bases and at J to 3 bases, leaving 5 bases not matched to a gene. Germline V gene data show CDR1 as SEHNR and CDR2 as FQNEAQ (reference sequence). The CDR3 extends over 16 amino acids. CDR3 loop: CASSLASTGGGYEQYF. CDR3 nucleotides: TGTGCCAGCAGCTTAGCGTCGACAGGGGGCGGCTACGAGCAGTACTTC.

This rearrangement joins TRBV6-4 to TRBJ1-5; maybe TRBD1 (5 bases). Germline V gene lookup returns CDR1 MRHNA and CDR2 SNTAGT. The CDR3 runs to 16 residues. Trimming took off 2 bases at V and 0 bases at J, with 11 bases between the two ends. This CDR3 is CASSDVRDDSNQPQHF. CDR3 nucleotide sequence: TGTGCCAGCAGTGACGTCAGGGATGATAGCAATCAGCCCCAGCATTTT.

The gene calls are TRBV9 and TRBJ2-7; TRBD2 matches at 7 bases. The germline CDR1 and CDR2 sequences are SGDLS and YYNGEE. This CDR3 region has 17 residues. V lost 2 bases to trimming and J lost 6 bases; unmatched junction nucleotides: 17. For the CDR3, the DNA is TGTGCCAGCAGCGTCAGAGCGGGACCGGGAGGCGGTAGCGAGCAGTACTTC. Translated, it gives CASSVRAGPGGGSEQYF.

This clone was observed a handful of times. In nucleotides, the CDR3 is TGTGCCAGCAGCCAAGTCGGGACAGCTGGAAACACCATATATTTT. This sequence encodes CASSQVGTAGNTIYF. This rearrangement joins TRBV28 to TRBJ1-3; 7 bases agree with TRBD1. The V segment lost 6 bases and the J segment 2 bases; nucleotides outside the gene matches: 7. CDR1 and CDR2 (germline): MDHEN, SYDVKM. The CDR3 is 15 amino acids.

This clone has only a few counts. The chain links TRBV5-4 to TRBJ2-7, with 12 bases fitting TRBD1. Germline CDR1 and CDR2: SGHNT and YYREEE (reference sequence). The CDR3 has 16 amino acids. J lost 2 bases, V lost 0 bases, and 3 bases had no gene match. The CDR3 bases are TGTGCCAGCAGCTTGGGGGGACAGGGGGCCACCTACGAGCAGTACTTC. This encodes CASSLGGQGATYEQYF.

J is TRBJ1-4 and V is TRBV21-1; the D call of TRBD1 is as the table states it, not checked on the DNA. TRBV21-1 is a pseudogene locus. The CDR3 loop spans 16 amino acids. The CDR3 region is CASSRGPSSANEKLFF. The CDR3 DNA reads TGTGCCAGCAGCAGGGGGCCTTCGAGCGCTAATGAAAAACTGTTTTTT.

The chain has TRBV10-2 and TRBJ2-3; a weak D match, TRBD1 (6 bases). This CDR3 is 14 amino acids long. Germline values: CDR1 WSHSY, CDR2 SAAADI. Between the trimmed V and J ends, which lost 7 bases and 0 bases, there was a span of 11 bases. The CDR3 loop is CASNRDTSTDTQYF. The CDR3 DNA sequence: TGCGCCAGCAATCGGGACACCAGCACAGATACGCAGTATTTT.

Regarding this clone: The sample carries other DNA sequences with the same CDR3. The chain is built from TRBV29-1 and TRBJ2-2, with D perhaps TRBD1 (6 bases). The CDR3 contains 13 residues. V lost 3 bases and J 2 bases, leaving 7 bases between the germline ends. Germline lookup yields CDR1 SQVTM and CDR2 ANQGSEA. The CDR3 DNA follows: TGCAGCGTTGACAGGGGTAACACCGGGGAGCTGTTTTTT. Amino acid sequence: CSVDRGNTGELFF.

The chain uses TRBV11-2 and TRBJ2-2, with unresolved D. The CDR3 consists of 14 residues. Germline CDR1 is SGHAT and CDR2 is FQNNGV. V was pared by 2 bases and J by 6 bases, with 10 bases between. The CDR3 bases are TGTGCCAGCAGCTTACGGCTCGGTGCCGGGGAGCTGTTTTTT. Translated, it gives CASSLRLGAGELFF.

This clone came up a few times. The chain combines TRBV4-1 with TRBJ2-2, with 7 bases aligning to TRBD1. The CDR3 consists of 22 residues. J gave up 6 bases and V 1 base, and 26 bases lay outside the gene matches. Germline CDR1 MGHRA, CDR2 YSYEKL. The CDR3 DNA reads TGCGCCAGCAGCCAAGCCCTACCCGGAAGTGACAGGGCAGTTTATGGCGCCGGGGAGCTGTTTTTT. Translating it yields CASSQALPGSDRAVYGAGELFF.

The chain carries TRBV4-3 and TRBJ2-7; TRBD1 aligns across 9 bases. The germline gives CDR1 LGHNA, CDR2 YSLEER. V lost 0 bases, J lost 1 base, and 10 bases stayed unmatched. The CDR3 runs 18 residues. In nucleotides, the CDR3 is TGCGCCAGCAGCCAAGAAATTGGGACAGGGTTCAGATCCTACGAGCAGTACTTC. Translation gives CASSQEIGTGFRSYEQYF.

The chain couples TRBV6-5 to TRBJ1-4, with D perhaps matching TRBD1 (6 bases). Per germline, CDR1 MNHEY and CDR2 SVGAGI. The V end was cut by 0 bases, the J end by 6 bases, with 14 bases between. This CDR3 is built from 16 residues. The chain's CDR3 is CASSYSGRGTDEKLFF. In nucleotides, the CDR3 is TGTGCCAGCAGTTACTCGGGAAGGGGGACGGATGAAAAACTGTTTTTT.

This sequence joins TRBV4-2 and TRBJ2-7; D not resolved. The CDR3 is 15 residues long. V lost 1 base to trimming and J lost 4 bases, with 14 bases between them. Germline lookup yields CDR1 LGHNA and CDR2 YNFKEQ. CDR3 sequence: CASSQVTTLNYEQYF. The CDR3 nucleotides are TGTGCCAGCAGCCAAGTCACAACCTTAAATTACGAGCAGTACTTC.

This rearrangement joins TRBV30 to TRBJ1-3; D is uncertain. The CDR3 sequence is 14 residues long. Germline V lookup: CDR1 GTSNPN, CDR2 SVGIG (reference sequence). The V gene lost 3 bases and the J gene lost 0 bases, with 9 bases spanning the gap. The CDR3 here is CAWRTGFSGNTIYF. Here the CDR3 DNA reads TGTGCCTGGAGAACGGGGTTCTCTGGAAACACCATATATTTT.

The chain is built from TRBV7-9 and TRBJ2-7; no firm D call. The CDR3 extends over 11 amino acids. Germline CDR1 SEHNR, CDR2 FQNEAQ (reference sequence). With 5 bases removed from V and 6 bases from J, the gap between germline ends came to 8 bases. In DNA form, the CDR3 reads TGTGCCAGCAGCAGCAGTGGCGAGCAGTACTTC. Its translation is CASSSSGEQYF.

The chain recombines TRBV6-5 with TRBJ2-7; 11 positions match TRBD2. V dropped 10 bases and J dropped 5; count of bases not matched to a gene: 7. Germline lookup yields CDR1 MNHEY and CDR2 SVGAGI. The CDR3 contains 13 residues. CDR3 amino acids: CATTSGRSHEQYF. The DNA of the CDR3 is TGTGCCACTACTAGCGGGAGATCCCACGAGCAGTACTTC.

The chain combines TRBV28 with TRBJ1-2; unclear D gene. Germline V gives CDR1 MDHEN, CDR2 SYDVKM. CDR3 length: 13 amino acids. Between the trimmed V and J ends, which lost 8 bases and 4 bases, there was a span of 14 bases. CDR3 in amino acids: CASALDGFYGYTF. The CDR3 DNA follows: TGTGCCAGCGCCCTTGACGGGTTCTATGGCTACACCTTC.

This sequence joins TRBV7-9 and TRBJ1-4; 11 positions match TRBD1. This CDR3 region has 16 residues. V shed 5 bases and J 7 bases; nucleotides not matched to a gene: 9. Germline CDR1 and CDR2: SEHNR and FQNEAQ (reference sequence). CDR3 sequence: CASSPTGTGGFEKLFF. The CDR3 DNA reads as TGTGCCAGCAGCCCCACCGGGACAGGGGGTTTTGAAAAACTGTTTTTT.

The genes are TRBV4-2 and TRBJ2-7; TRBD2 matches 10 bases. V lost 1 base, J lost 1 base, and 4 bases stayed unmatched. The CDR3 length is 16 residues. The germline V gene has CDR1 LGHNA and CDR2 YNFKEQ. Here the CDR3 DNA reads TGTGCCAGCAGCCAAGGGGGACTAGCGACTTCCTACGAGCAGTACTTC. Protein product: CASSQGGLATSYEQYF.

This chain joins TRBV28 and TRBJ2-5; D possibly corresponds to TRBD2 (5 bases). The CDR3 contains 14 residues. Germline assignment: CDR1 MDHEN and CDR2 SYDVKM. V gave up 5 bases and J gave up 7 bases, with 17 bases separating them. CDR3 coding DNA: TGTGCCAGCAGTGGGCGGAGGTCAGAAAGGACCCAGTACTTC. Its translation is CASSGRRSERTQYF.

This clone is medium-sized. The chain couples TRBV5-5 to TRBJ2-1; D possibly uses TRBD1 or TRBD2 (6 bases each). The germline CDR1 and CDR2 sequences are SGHKS and YYEKEE (reference sequence). The CDR3 has 14 residues. V gave up 4 bases and J gave up 8 bases, with 16 bases separating them. This CDR3 is CASSPMAGGHEQFF. The DNA of the CDR3 is TGTGCCAGCAGCCCCATGGCCGGGGGCCATGAGCAGTTCTTC.